The clone carrying this T cell receptor (beta chain) has only one observation. The antigen remains unidentified. This sample is part of a study of T cells in tuberculosis. Study-wide background: In South Africa, adults with active tuberculosis were compared with IGRA-negative and latently infected IGRA-positive adolescents.

General study points: Active tuberculosis cases were adults; controls were adolescents. Active tuberculosis patients had shorter CDR3-alpha; the beta difference was nonsignificant.

Repertoires were generated with immunoSEQ multiplex PCR, while TCRdb's copy carries only in-frame clones and drops some. The profile shows about 35,000 clones, around 93% of them singletons. Sequenced: PBMCs. The origin of this receptor is a donor aged 5 to 30 with latent tuberculosis or without tuberculosis infection. Some clones in this sample may be carry-over from other donors' samples.

CDR3: CASRPLAGGTGELFF. For the CDR3, the DNA is TGTGCCAGCAGACCTCTAGCGGGAGGTACCGGGGAGCTGTTTTTT. This chain joins TRBV7-7 and TRBJ2-2; 11 nucleotides agree with TRBD2. This CDR3 region has 15 residues. V gave up 6 bases and J gave up 5 bases; unmatched junction bases: 5. The germline V gene has CDR1 SSHAT and CDR2 FNYEAQ (reference sequence).